At least ten counts were recorded for the clone carrying this T cell receptor (beta chain). The entry originates in a study of T cells in Graves' hyperthyroidism and ophthalmopathy. V shed 1 base and J shed 7 bases, with 17 bases lying between them. CDR3 length equals 14 residues. The germline gives CDR1 DFQATT, CDR2 SNEGSKA (reference sequence). RNA transcripts served as the template for amplifying TCR beta CDR3 regions. First-round RT-PCR of the TCR CDR3 relied on the HTBI primer set. TCRdb redid the calling of the multiplex PCR reads with MiXCR, one entry per CDR3 protein. The sample lists fewer than 500,000 distinct CDR3 sequences, approximately 15% occurring once.

The specimen was blood. This clonotype was sampled from a man aged 18-30 years with Graves' ophthalmopathy. V gene TRBV20-1 combines with J gene TRBJ2-7, with a possible D match to TRBD1 (5 bases). The CDR3 loop reads CSARVAGKLREQYF. The CDR3 DNA is TGCAGTGCTAGAGTGGCAGGGAAGCTACGGGAGCAGTACTTC.